The next 3 T cell receptor beta chains were all read from a single sample in a study of blood T cells in healthy people across ages. Alongside a J-beta primer mix, a sample-barcoded 5' primer served in a second PCR lasting roughly 7 to 12 cycles. Each CDR3 protein is one row after TCRdb ran MiXCR on the 5' RACE reads. This sample has about 930,000 distinct CDR3 sequences, with 25% to 30% found just once. These data also featured in a second study, about T cells of mothers and their children.

The sample was blood. Every receptor here comes from a woman aged 40 to 49 in good health.

In this sample, this clonotype turned up many times. The chain employs TRBV5-5 and TRBJ2-5; possibly TRBD1 for D (6 bases). Per the germline V gene, CDR1 is SGHKS and CDR2 is YYEKEE (reference sequence). Trimming pared 7 bases from V and 2 bases from J, leaving 12 bases between. The CDR3 extends over 13 amino acids. The CDR3 spells CASVRDIQETQYF. In DNA form, the CDR3 reads TGTGCCAGCGTCCGGGACATACAAGAGACCCAGTACTTC.

This clonotype turned up a few times. The genes are TRBV4-1 and TRBJ1-1; D ambiguous. Per germline, CDR1 MGHRA and CDR2 YSYEKL. The CDR3 runs to 15 residues. The V end was cut by 0 bases, the J end by 1 base, with 9 bases between. The CDR3 spells CASSQDRGPNTEAFF. DNA for the CDR3: TGCGCCAGCAGCCAAGATCGAGGTCCGAACACTGAAGCTTTCTTT.

This clonotype occurred a few times. The CDR3 is CASSKLGQGALAYEQYF. The CDR3 region has the DNA TGTGCCAGCAGCAAGTTAGGACAGGGGGCTCTGGCCTACGAGCAGTACTTC. This chain joins TRBV7-2 and TRBJ2-7; 11 bases align to TRBD1. Germline-derived CDR1 and CDR2 are SGHTA and FQGNSA. After removal of 5 bases from V and 2 bases from J, the junction contained 11 bases not matched to a gene. The CDR3 is 17 residues long.